These 16 T cell receptor beta chains share one sample of origin, sequenced in a study of molecular identifiers for immune sequencing clone quantification. TCRdb ran MiXCR on the PCR reads and lists one entry per CDR3 protein. The sample yields 400,000 to 600,000 distinct CDR3 sequences, about a fifth seen once. Input material: naive CD8+ T cells from blood, with Jurkat cell RNA spiked in. The subset here: FACS-sorted CD8+CD4-CCR7+CD45RA+ naive T cells. These receptors all stem from a human donor in good health. Some libraries in this study had Jurkat cell RNA spiked in.

This clonotype was observed a few times. The rearrangement joins TRBV27 to TRBJ2-7; 7 bases map to TRBD1. The CDR3 is made up of 15 amino acids. The germline V gene encodes CDR1 MNHEY and CDR2 SMNVEV (reference sequence). V dropped 3 bases and J dropped 6; count of bases not matched to a gene: 11. CDR3 loop: CASSLGQPRWSEQYF. The CDR3 DNA is TGTGCCAGCAGTTTGGGACAGCCAAGGTGGTCCGAGCAGTACTTC.

This clonotype was recorded many times. The chain uses TRBV11-2 and TRBJ2-3, with D possibly matching TRBD2 (5 bases). The germline CDR1 and CDR2 sequences are SGHAT and FQNNGV. This CDR3 is built from 12 residues. V was shortened by 5 bases and J by 6 bases, with 9 bases between the two germline ends. The chain's CDR3 is CASSRTLDTQYF. The CDR3 bases are TGTGCCAGCAGCCGGACTTTGGATACGCAGTATTTT.

The rearrangement joins TRBV4-1 to TRBJ2-5, with 8 bases matching TRBD2. Per germline, CDR1 MGHRA and CDR2 YSYEKL. V was pared by 1 base and J by 10 bases, with 11 bases of the junction left unmatched. This CDR3 has 15 residues. The CDR3 nucleotides are TGCGCCAGCAGCCAAGGCCCGGGACTAGTAGGCAACCAGTACTTC. Encoded protein: CASSQGPGLVGNQYF.

This clonotype has only a few counts. The rearrangement uses TRBV7-9 and TRBJ2-3; 12 bases align to TRBD1. J gave up 6 bases and V 2 bases, and 9 bases lay outside the gene matches. CDR1 and CDR2 from the germline V gene are SEHNR and FQNEAQ (reference sequence). The CDR3 runs to 17 residues. DNA of the CDR3: TGTGCCAGCAGCTTATTGGGGGACAGGGGGCTTGTGGATACGCAGTATTTT. This sequence encodes CASSLLGDRGLVDTQYF.

To note about this clonotype: Its ends do not fully match the called genes, so a read error is possible. The V and J genes are TRBV7-2 and TRBJ1-6, with a weak D call TRBD1 (5 bases). The germline gives CDR1 SGHTA, CDR2 FQGNSA. The CDR3 runs to 15 residues. The CDR3 DNA is TGTGCCGGCAGCTTAGCCGTTTGGGGGAATCCACCCCTCCACTTT. This codes for CAGSLAVWGNPPLHF.

This clonotype came up a few times. V usage is TRBV30 and J usage is TRBJ2-7; D unresolved. CDR3 length: 15 amino acids. The germline V gene encodes CDR1 GTSNPN and CDR2 SVGIG (reference sequence). V dropped 0 bases and J dropped 3 bases, with 15 bases sitting between them. In nucleotides, the CDR3 is TGTGCCTGGAGTGTCGGTCCCTCGACCCTCTACGAGCAGTACTTC. It specifies CAWSVGPSTLYEQYF.

This clonotype came up many times. The chain carries TRBV6-2 or TRBV6-3 and TRBJ1-1; D unresolved. V gave up 2 bases and J gave up 0 bases, with 4 bases separating them. The CDR3 length is 13 residues. From germline, CDR1 is MNHEY and CDR2 SVGEGT. CDR3: CASSYVLNTEAFF. CDR3 nucleotide sequence: TGTGCCAGCAGTTACGTTCTGAACACTGAAGCTTTCTTT.

This clonotype was observed a handful of times. This chain uses TRBV7-6 with TRBJ2-7; TRBD2 might be the D (6 bases). The germline V gene has CDR1 SGHVS and CDR2 FNYEAQ. Between the trimmed V and J ends, which lost 3 bases and 2 bases, there was a span of 14 bases. The CDR3 contains 15 residues. This CDR3 reads CASSLDGSGPYEQYF. DNA of the CDR3: TGTGCCAGCAGCTTGGACGGGAGCGGTCCCTACGAGCAGTACTTC.

The chain combines TRBV6-2 or TRBV6-3 with TRBJ1-1; possible D gene TRBD1, 5 bases. This CDR3 spans 14 amino acids. V lost 2 bases to trimming and J lost 3 bases, with 10 bases between them. Looked up from germline, CDR1 is MNHEY and CDR2 is SVGEGT. The chain's CDR3 is CASSYVQGYTEAFF. The DNA of the CDR3 is TGTGCCAGCAGTTACGTGCAGGGTTACACTGAAGCTTTCTTT.

Of note for this clonotype: This sequence may be a read error, since a much larger clone differs from it by one base. The chain links TRBV6-5 to TRBJ1-3, with D possibly TRBD1 on 6 matching bases. The germline CDR1 and CDR2 sequences are MNHEY and SVGAGI. The CDR3 runs 15 residues. CDR3 nucleotide sequence: TGTGCCAGCAGGGCCGACAGGAGCTCTGGAAACACCGTATATTTT. Its translation: CASRADRSSGNTVYF.

This clonotype has a count of ten or more. This chain uses TRBV5-1 with TRBJ2-3; either TRBD1 or TRBD2 may fit D (5 bases each). The germline V and J ends were trimmed by 4 bases and 2 bases, with 23 bases remaining between them. Germline assignment: CDR1 SGHRS and CDR2 YFSETQ. The CDR3 covers 18 residues. The CDR3, as DNA: TGCGCCAGCAGCCTGAAGCTCCGGGGCTACCAATACACAGATACGCAGTATTTT. Translated, it gives CASSLKLRGYQYTDTQYF.

The V and J genes are TRBV12-3 or TRBV12-4 and TRBJ2-4, with 11 bases lining up with TRBD2. This CDR3 has 14 residues. Germline trimming cut 6 bases from V and 8 bases from J; bases unmatched to any gene: 6. DNA of the CDR3: TGTGCCAGCAGCAAAGTAGCGGGAGGGGACATTCAGTACTTC. This sequence encodes CASSKVAGGDIQYF.

This clonotype was counted a few times. This chain uses TRBV6-2 or TRBV6-3 with TRBJ2-5, with 9 bases that match TRBD2. CDR1 and CDR2 from the germline V gene are MNHEY and SVGEGT. The CDR3 runs 17 residues. V was pared by 5 bases and J by 5 bases, with 15 bases of the junction left unmatched. CDR3 DNA sequence: TGTGCCAGCAGTCATTCTTCTCGTTTTGCGGGAGGGGAGACCCAGTACTTC. This encodes CASSHSSRFAGGETQYF.

A remark on this clonotype: The junction does not match germline at one end; this may be a read error. The genes are TRBV9 and TRBJ2-6; D is unclear. The length of the CDR3 is 15 residues. Germline V lookup: CDR1 SGDLS, CDR2 YYNGEE. The CDR3 region is CANSVGDSGANVLTF. The CDR3 DNA reads TGTGCCAACAGCGTAGGAGACTCTGGGGCCAACGTCCTGACTTTC.

This clonotype was found many times. The chain couples TRBV27 to TRBJ2-5; D tentatively reads TRBD1 or TRBD2 (5 bases each). Germline assignment: CDR1 MNHEY and CDR2 SMNVEV (reference sequence). The CDR3 spans 16 residues. Trimming took off 3 bases at V and 1 base at J, with 15 bases between the two ends. CDR3 loop: CASSLQGVFAQETQYF. CDR3 nucleotides: TGTGCCAGCAGTTTGCAGGGAGTCTTTGCCCAAGAGACCCAGTACTTC.

In its sample, this clonotype was seen a few times. J is TRBJ2-7 and V is TRBV12-3 or TRBV12-4; 11 bases agree with TRBD2. V trimming: 5 bases; J trimming: 5 bases; junction bases outside the gene matches: 8. This CDR3 comprises 15 residues. The CDR3 DNA sequence: TGTGCCAGCAGTCCGGCGGTTAGCGGGGGGGACGAGCAGTACTTC. It encodes CASSPAVSGGDEQYF.